The 20 T cell receptor beta chains given below trace back to one sample, sequenced in a study of cytomegalovirus exposure and HLA in healthy donors. Both 60 Vbeta primers and 13 Jbeta primers went into the PCR. TCRdb's table, derived via immunoSEQ multiplex PCR, lists solely in-frame clones and lacks some. The sample table sets out some 39,000 clones. The material sequenced was PBMCs. These receptors were collected from a young man in good health and CMV-seronegative.

J is TRBJ1-2 and V is TRBV29-1; D gene ambiguous. The CDR3 extends over 13 amino acids. Germline-derived CDR1 and CDR2 are SQVTM and ANQGSEA. Trimming removed 4 bases at V and 8 bases at J, with 17 bases between. CDR3 in amino acids: CSVAMYPLYGYTF. CDR3 sequence (DNA): TGCAGCGTTGCCATGTACCCACTATACGGCTACACCTTC.

The chain employs TRBV28 and TRBJ1-2; D unresolved. V was clipped by 6 bases and J by 7 bases, with 15 bases between them. The CDR3 is 13 residues long. The V gene's germline CDR1 is MDHEN and CDR2 SYDVKM. The CDR3 DNA reads as TGTGCCAGCAGCCCCGGGAGGGTCGTTGGCTACACCTTC. As protein: CASSPGRVVGYTF.

This sequence joins TRBV2 and TRBJ1-5; perhaps TRBD1 as D (5 bases). The CDR3 is 16 residues long. Trimming cost V 6 bases and J 3 bases, with 18 bases left between them. Looked up from germline, CDR1 is SNHLY and CDR2 is FYNNEI. The CDR3 reads CASRATLTESNQPQHF. The CDR3 nucleotides read TGTGCCAGCAGAGCTACTTTGACAGAATCCAATCAGCCCCAGCATTTT.

The chain has TRBV27 and TRBJ1-2; 9 bases match TRBD1. The CDR3 has 16 amino acids. Germline V gives CDR1 MNHEY, CDR2 SMNVEV (reference sequence). The V segment lost 5 bases and the J segment 4 bases; nucleotides outside the gene matches: 11. CDR3 sequence reads: CASSPGTGRVVYGYTF. The CDR3 DNA reads TGTGCCAGCAGTCCCGGGACAGGGAGGGTCGTCTATGGCTACACCTTC.

The chain combines TRBV4-1 with TRBJ1-2; D ambiguous. Germline-derived CDR1 and CDR2 are MGHRA and YSYEKL. Trimming cost V 4 bases and J 4 bases, with 10 bases left between them. The length of the CDR3 is 13 residues. DNA of the CDR3: TGCGCCAGCAGCCGGGAGGGCAGCTATGGCTACACCTTC. As protein: CASSREGSYGYTF.

This chain connects TRBV6-1 to TRBJ1-1, with D tentatively TRBD1 (5 bases). The V end lost 5 bases, the J end lost 3 bases, and 10 bases lay between the germline ends. The CDR3 extends over 13 amino acids. CDR1 is MNHNS and CDR2 is SASEGT in the germline V gene. The CDR3 nucleotides read TGTGCCAGCAGTAGGGGCAGCTACACTGAAGCTTTCTTT. This translates into CASSRGSYTEAFF.

The V and J genes are TRBV11-3 and TRBJ2-1; 10 bases line up with TRBD2. Germline assignment: CDR1 SGHNT and CDR2 YENEEA. Trimming removed 2 bases from V and 3 bases from J; junction bases left unmatched: 4. This CDR3 region has 16 residues. CDR3 region: CASSLSGGARYNEQFF. In DNA form, the CDR3 reads TGTGCCAGCAGCTTAAGCGGGGGGGCGCGCTACAATGAGCAGTTCTTC.

V gene TRBV6-6 combines with J gene TRBJ1-3; possibly TRBD1 for D (5 bases). This CDR3 has 15 residues. CDR1 and CDR2 (germline): MNHNY, SVGAGI (reference sequence). The V end was cut by 5 bases, the J end by 2 bases, with 13 bases between. In DNA, the CDR3 is TGTGCCAGCAGTCGCGACAGAATTCCTGGAAACACCATATATTTT. Its translation: CASSRDRIPGNTIYF.

The V gene is TRBV9, the J gene TRBJ2-2, with 7 bases fitting TRBD2. CDR1 is SGDLS and CDR2 is YYNGEE in the germline V gene. CDR3 size: 16 residues. Trimming took 2 bases from V and 3 from J; bases not matched to a gene: 7. The CDR3 coding sequence is TGTGCCAGCAGCGTTTTGGCGGGGGTCGACACCGGGGAGCTGTTTTTT. Residues: CASSVLAGVDTGELFF.

This chain links TRBV27 with TRBJ2-7; D gene unclear. The V gene's germline CDR1 is MNHEY and CDR2 SMNVEV (reference sequence). The V end was cut by 0 bases, the J end by 2 bases, with 11 bases between. This CDR3 has 15 amino acids. The CDR3 coding sequence is TGTGCCAGCAGTTTATCCGGCAGGTATCCCTACGAGCAGTACTTC. This gives the protein CASSLSGRYPYEQYF.

J is TRBJ2-3 and V is TRBV18; TRBD2 matches 10 bases. Trimming cost V 4 bases and J 1 base; bases outside gene matches: 5. Germline-derived CDR1 and CDR2 are KGHSH and LQKENI. This CDR3 comprises 16 residues. The CDR3 sequence is CASSQGGLAGTDTQYF. DNA for the CDR3: TGTGCCAGCTCACAAGGCGGACTAGCGGGCACAGATACGCAGTATTTT.

The genes are TRBV15 and TRBJ1-3; a possible D gene is TRBD1 (5 bases). Per germline, CDR1 LNHNV and CDR2 YYDKDF (reference sequence). The CDR3 totals 15 residues. The V end was cut by 0 bases, the J end by 4 bases, with 10 bases between. The CDR3 here is CATSREQGVGNTIYF. DNA for the CDR3: TGTGCCACCAGCAGAGAGCAGGGCGTGGGAAACACCATATATTTT.

The V and J genes are TRBV4-3 and TRBJ2-5, with D perhaps matching TRBD1 (6 bases). The V and J ends lost 4 bases and 1 base respectively, with 16 bases between them. Germline V gene sequence: CDR1 LGHNA, CDR2 YSLEER. The length of the CDR3 is 16 residues. The CDR3 protein is CASSPRARDIQETQYF. For the CDR3, the DNA is TGCGCCAGCAGCCCACGCGCGAGGGACATCCAAGAGACCCAGTACTTC.

The chain joins TRBV6-4 to TRBJ2-6; D call uncertain. CDR3 size: 17 residues. Trimming took 3 bases from V and 0 from J, leaving 12 bases between them. Germline V gene data show CDR1 as MRHNA and CDR2 as SNTAGT. The CDR3 protein is CASSDWAESSGANVLTF. DNA of the CDR3: TGTGCCAGCAGTGATTGGGCAGAAAGCTCTGGGGCCAACGTCCTGACTTTC.

J is TRBJ1-1 and V is TRBV9; D gene unclear. The germline V and J ends were trimmed by 6 bases and 1 base, with 10 bases remaining between them. Germline CDR1 and CDR2: SGDLS and YYNGEE. The CDR3 loop spans 13 amino acids. DNA for the CDR3: TGTGCCAGCACCTTTGGAGGGAACACTGAAGCTTTCTTT. This translates into CASTFGGNTEAFF.

V and J are TRBV9 and TRBJ1-1, with D perhaps matching TRBD1 (6 bases). Germline V gene lookup returns CDR1 SGDLS and CDR2 YYNGEE. V was trimmed by 4 bases and J by 5 bases, leaving 18 bases between them. The length of the CDR3 is 15 residues. The CDR3 is CASSTGSLSRTEAFF. The CDR3 nucleotides read TGTGCCAGCAGCACAGGGTCCTTGTCCCGAACTGAAGCTTTCTTT.

Notes on this clone: Other DNA sequences in the same sample also yield this CDR3. The J gene is TRBJ1-6, the V gene TRBV6-7; a weak D match, TRBD1 (5 bases). TRBV6-7 is an ORF; its function is uncertain. CDR3 length: 18 residues. Trimming removed 0 bases at V and 8 bases at J, with 20 bases between. CDR3 residues: CASSYSDNPAGADSPLHF. The CDR3 DNA sequence: TGTGCCAGCAGTTACTCGGATAATCCCGCTGGGGCGGATTCACCCCTCCACTTT.

This chain uses TRBV5-8 with TRBJ1-5; 8 positions match TRBD1. CDR3 length: 14 residues. Germline V gene data show CDR1 as SGHTS and CDR2 as YDEGEE. V shed 4 bases, J shed 7 bases, and the junction held 7 bases outside the gene matches. The CDR3 reads CASSARGLGQPQHF. CDR3 DNA sequence: TGTGCCAGCAGCGCCAGGGGGCTGGGACAGCCCCAGCATTTT.

The V gene is TRBV2, the J gene TRBJ1-5; TRBD1 matches at 10 bases. CDR3 length equals 14 residues. Trimming at V came to 6 bases and at J to 6 bases, leaving 5 bases not matched to a gene. Germline CDR1 is SNHLY and CDR2 is FYNNEI. CDR3 protein: CASRTDRGPQPQHF. CDR3 coding DNA: TGTGCCAGCAGAACCGACAGGGGGCCTCAGCCCCAGCATTTT.

The chain links TRBV11-1 to TRBJ2-3; TRBD2 matches 10 bases. This CDR3 comprises 15 residues. Germline V lookup: CDR1 SGHAT, CDR2 FQDESV (reference sequence). V gave up 1 base and J gave up 14 bases; unmatched junction bases: 12. CDR3: CASSLDASGGVARYF. The CDR3 nucleotides read TGTGCCAGCAGCTTAGATGCTAGCGGGGGAGTAGCACGGTATTTT.